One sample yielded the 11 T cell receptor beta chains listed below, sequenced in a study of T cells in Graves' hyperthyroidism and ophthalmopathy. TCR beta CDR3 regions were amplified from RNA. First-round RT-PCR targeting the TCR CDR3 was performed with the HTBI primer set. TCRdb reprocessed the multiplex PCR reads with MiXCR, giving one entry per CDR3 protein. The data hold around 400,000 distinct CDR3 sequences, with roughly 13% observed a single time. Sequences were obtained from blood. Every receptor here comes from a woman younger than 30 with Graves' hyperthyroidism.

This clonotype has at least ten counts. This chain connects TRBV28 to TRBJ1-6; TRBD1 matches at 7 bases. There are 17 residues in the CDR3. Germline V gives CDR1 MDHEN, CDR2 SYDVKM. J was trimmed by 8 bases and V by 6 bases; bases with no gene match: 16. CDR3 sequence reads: CASRSGALARGYSPLHF. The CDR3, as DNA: TGTGCCAGCAGGTCCGGAGCCCTGGCCAGGGGGTATTCACCCCTCCACTTT.

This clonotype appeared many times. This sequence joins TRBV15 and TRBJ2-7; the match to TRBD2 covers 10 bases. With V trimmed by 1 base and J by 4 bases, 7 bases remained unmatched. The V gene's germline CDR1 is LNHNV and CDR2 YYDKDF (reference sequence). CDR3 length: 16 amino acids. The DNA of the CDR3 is TGTGCCACCAGCAGAGGGGGAGCGGGGGGGCGGTACGAGCAGTACTTC. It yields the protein CATSRGGAGGRYEQYF.

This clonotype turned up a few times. In DNA form, the CDR3 reads TGCAGCGCATGGGCCGACTTTGGCACAGATACGCAGTATTTT. This sequence encodes CSAWADFGTDTQYF. V is TRBV29-1 and J is TRBJ2-3, with D unclear. Per the germline V gene, CDR1 is SQVTM and CDR2 is ANQGSEA. This CDR3 spans 14 amino acids. Trimming cost V 7 bases and J 1 base, with 15 bases left between them.

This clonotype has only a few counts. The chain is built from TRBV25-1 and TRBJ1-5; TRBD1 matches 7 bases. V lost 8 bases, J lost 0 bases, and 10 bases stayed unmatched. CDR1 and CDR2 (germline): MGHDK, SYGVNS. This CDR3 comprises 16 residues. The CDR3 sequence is CASADAGTDSNQPQHF. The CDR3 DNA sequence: TGTGCCAGCGCCGACGCCGGGACAGATAGCAATCAGCCCCAGCATTTT.

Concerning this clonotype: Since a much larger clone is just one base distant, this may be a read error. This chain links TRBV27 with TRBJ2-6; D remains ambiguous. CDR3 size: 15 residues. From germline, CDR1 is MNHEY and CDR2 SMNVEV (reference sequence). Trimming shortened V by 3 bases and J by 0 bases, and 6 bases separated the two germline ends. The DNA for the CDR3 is TGTGCCAGCAGTTTCGACAACTCTGGGGCCAACGTCCTGACTTTC. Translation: CASSFDNSGANVLTF.

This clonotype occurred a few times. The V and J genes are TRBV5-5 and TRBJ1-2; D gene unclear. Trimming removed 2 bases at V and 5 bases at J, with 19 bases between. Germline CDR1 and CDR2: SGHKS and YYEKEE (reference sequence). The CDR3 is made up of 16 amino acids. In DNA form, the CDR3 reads TGTGCCAGCAGCTTCTTTACTCTCCGGCGGGGATATGGCTACACCTTC. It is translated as CASSFFTLRRGYGYTF.

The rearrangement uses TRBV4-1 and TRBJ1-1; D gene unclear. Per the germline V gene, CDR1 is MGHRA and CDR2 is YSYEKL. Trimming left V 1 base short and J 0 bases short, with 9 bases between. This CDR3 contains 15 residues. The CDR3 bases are TGCGCCAGCAGCCAAGTGTCCCCCATGAACACTGAAGCTTTCTTT. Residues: CASSQVSPMNTEAFF.

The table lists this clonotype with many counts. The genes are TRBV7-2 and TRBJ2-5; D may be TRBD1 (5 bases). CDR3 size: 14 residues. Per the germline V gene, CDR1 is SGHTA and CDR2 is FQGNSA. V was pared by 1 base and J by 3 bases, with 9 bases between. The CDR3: CASSLGQPKETQYF. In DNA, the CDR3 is TGTGCCAGCAGCTTAGGACAGCCGAAAGAGACCCAGTACTTC. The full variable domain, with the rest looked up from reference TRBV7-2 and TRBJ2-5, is GAGVSQSPSNKVTEKGKDVELRCDPISGHTALYWYRQSLGQGLEFLIYFQGNSAPDKSGLPSDRFSAERTGGSVSTLTIQRTQQEDSAVYLCASSLGQPKETQYFGPGTRLLVL.

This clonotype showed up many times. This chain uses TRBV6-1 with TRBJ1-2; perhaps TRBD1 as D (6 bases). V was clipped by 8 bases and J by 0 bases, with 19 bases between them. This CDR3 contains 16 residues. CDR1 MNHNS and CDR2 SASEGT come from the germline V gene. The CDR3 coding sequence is TGTGCCAGCTCCCAGTCCCCAGGGGTCGCTAACTATGGCTACACCTTC. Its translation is CASSQSPGVANYGYTF.

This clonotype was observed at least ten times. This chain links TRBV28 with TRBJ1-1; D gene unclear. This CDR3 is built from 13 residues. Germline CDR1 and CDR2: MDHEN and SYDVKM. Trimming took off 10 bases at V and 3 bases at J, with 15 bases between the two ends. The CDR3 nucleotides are TGTGCCATAGGGCCCGGAGGGTACACTGAAGCTTTCTTT. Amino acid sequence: CAIGPGGYTEAFF.

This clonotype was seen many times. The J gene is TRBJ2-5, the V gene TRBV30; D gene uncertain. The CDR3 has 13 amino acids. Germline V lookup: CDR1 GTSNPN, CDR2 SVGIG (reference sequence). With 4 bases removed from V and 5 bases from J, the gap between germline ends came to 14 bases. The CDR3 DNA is TGTGCCTGGACAGTTAGTGAAGGGGAGACCCAGTACTTC. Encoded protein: CAWTVSEGETQYF.